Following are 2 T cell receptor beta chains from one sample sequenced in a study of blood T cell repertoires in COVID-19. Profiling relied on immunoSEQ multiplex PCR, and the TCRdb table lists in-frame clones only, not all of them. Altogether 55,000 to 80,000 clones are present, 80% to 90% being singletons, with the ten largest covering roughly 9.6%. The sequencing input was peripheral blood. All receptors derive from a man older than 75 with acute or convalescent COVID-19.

The CDR3 sequence: CASSHTDRVAYGYTF. As DNA, the CDR3 is TGTGCCAGCAGTCACACCGACAGGGTAGCCTATGGCTACACCTTC. The chain joins TRBV12-1 to TRBJ1-2; TRBD1 is the table's D call, not checked against the DNA. TRBV12-1 is a documented pseudogene. This CDR3 has 15 residues.

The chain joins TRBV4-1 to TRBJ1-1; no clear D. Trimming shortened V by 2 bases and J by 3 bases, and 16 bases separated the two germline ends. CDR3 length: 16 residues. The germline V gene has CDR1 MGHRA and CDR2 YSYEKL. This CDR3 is CASSQLERHPYTEAFF. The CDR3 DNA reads TGCGCCAGCAGCCAACTTGAAAGACACCCTTACACTGAAGCTTTCTTT.